This TCR beta chain came from a study of blood T cell repertoires in COVID-19. Study overall: The United States, Italy and Spain provided the acute and convalescent COVID-19 samples. T cells, B-cell-depleted T cells, or PBMCs provided the cDNA or gDNA that served as material.

In the original processing: Estimation of nucleated cell counts relied on the amplification of reference gene primers. Profiled with immunoSEQ multiplex PCR; TCRdb holds only in-frame clones, not every one. V, J and clone size are those of that table, while D and trimming were read from the DNA. This sample has tens of thousands of clones; over 80% occur once, and the top ten carry more than 10%. The clonotype was recovered from a human donor in a cohort sampled during active COVID-19. Sequencing was carried out using peripheral blood.

CDR3 nucleotide sequence: TGTGCCAGCAGCCGTGCCTCGAGCCTTCAGTACTTC. It translates to CASSRASSLQYF. The chain links TRBV11-2 to TRBJ2-4; D uncertain. The CDR3 totals 12 residues. Trimming removed 5 bases from V and 11 bases from J, with 13 bases in between. Germline CDR1 is SGHAT and CDR2 is FQNNGV.